This T cell receptor (beta chain) originates from a study of blood T cell repertoires in COVID-19. Study-wide context: Donors in the United States, Italy and Spain gave samples during acute or convalescent COVID-19. The cDNA or gDNA used as material had been derived from T cells, B-cell-depleted T cells, or PBMCs.

Per the study methods: Amplifying reference gene primers gave estimates of nucleated cell counts. Profiled with immunoSEQ multiplex PCR; TCRdb holds only in-frame clones, not every one. Clone size and the V and J calls come from that table; the DNA yielded D and trimming. This table holds some 160,000 clones, about 80% found once. CDR3 length: 12 amino acids. Trimming pared 4 bases from V and 9 bases from J, leaving 13 bases between. Germline CDR1 and CDR2: SNHLY and FYNNEI. Specimen: peripheral blood. The chain has TRBV2 and TRBJ2-7, with D uncertain. The TCR sequence derives from a man between 65 and 80 years old with active or convalescent COVID-19. CDR3 DNA sequence: TGTGCCAGCAGTGGTAGCATCAGTCCGCAGTACTTC. It yields the protein CASSGSISPQYF.